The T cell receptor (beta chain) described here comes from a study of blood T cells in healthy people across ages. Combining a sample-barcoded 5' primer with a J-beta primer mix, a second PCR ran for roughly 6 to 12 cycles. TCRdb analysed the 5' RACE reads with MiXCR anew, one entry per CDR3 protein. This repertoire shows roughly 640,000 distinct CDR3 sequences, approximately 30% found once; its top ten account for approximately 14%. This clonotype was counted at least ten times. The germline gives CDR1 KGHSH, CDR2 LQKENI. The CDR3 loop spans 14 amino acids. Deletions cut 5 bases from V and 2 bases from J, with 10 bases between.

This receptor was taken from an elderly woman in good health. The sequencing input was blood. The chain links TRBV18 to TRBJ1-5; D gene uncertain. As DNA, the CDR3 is TGTGCCAGCTCATCCAACGGGGGCAATCAGCCCCAGCATTTT. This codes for CASSSNGGNQPQHF.